This TCR beta chain was retrieved from a study of blood T cell repertoires in COVID-19 (dated by TCRdb to 2018 to 2021). Regarding the study in general: Samples covering the acute and convalescent phases of COVID-19 were provided by collaborators in the United States, Italy and Spain. Where HLA class I and class II types were available, the types were taken from metadata supplied by the sample provider, not from assay-based typing. Subjects who had been exposed to COVID-19, were actively infected with it, or had recovered from it provided the deeply sampled blood TCRbeta repertoires that made up the dataset. The samples were drawn from two sources: the first 160 participants of the ongoing ImmuneRACE study, and fewer than 1,500 subjects contributed by 6 global collaborators. Sample metadata almost always included a de-identified subject ID, COVID-19 status, age in years and sex. The prospective study material was composed of cDNA or gDNA derived from T cells, B-cell-depleted T cells, or PBMCs. The repertoires were released in a freely available public database intended as a resource for research on the immune response to SARS-CoV-2. Study-wide findings and limitations: The quantity of clinical and demographic metadata differed by source and by participant and was supplied without curation.

TCRbeta CDR3 regions were amplified from genomic DNA by means of the immunoSEQ Assay, a bias-controlled multiplex PCR. As for the authors' bioinformatics: Nucleated cell counts per sample were estimated from amplification of reference gene primers within the assay. Sequence reads were collapsed and filtered to measure the absolute abundance of every unique TCRbeta CDR3 rearrangement. Productive Simpson clonality was computed per sample as the square root of Simpson's diversity index over productive rearrangements. What TCRdb holds here is the immuneACCESS table cut down to in-frame rearrangements. Part of the clones is not present; checked against another copy, under half of the missing clones reflect an unresolved V gene, and the others are unexplained. V and J calls and clone size are copied from that table; D and trimming were computed from the DNA. Here the sample has about 480,000 clones; more than 85% occur a single time. The ten largest account for around 7.9% of the sample.

The germline V and J ends show losses of 3 bases and 5 bases respectively, and no gene match explains 9 bases of the junction. The germline V gene yields MNHNS for CDR1 and SASEGT for CDR2. The CDR3 goes from the cysteine to the phenylalanine over 16 residues. Only the CDR3 DNA is retained, 48 bases long and in frame from the first base. On this clone itself: No antigen is known for it. The input lacks base qualities; no much larger clone sits a single base away.

In the prospective study, participants were about 18 to 90 years old, resided in approximately 22 geographic areas of the United States, and were enrolled through a virtual design. Cohort assignment in the prospective study relied on participant-reported clinical history from a screening survey and a study questionnaire. ImmuneRACE Cohort 3 recovered participants were defined by two consecutive negative NP/OP PCR tests, healthcare professional clearance, or symptom resolution. Each participant in the prospective study had whole blood, serum and a nasopharyngeal or oropharyngeal swab collected by mobile phlebotomists. Prospective study participants could optionally give additional blood draws and questionnaires over an approximately 2-month period. Before DNA extraction, blood samples from the prospective study were shipped at room temperature or frozen.

Sequencing was done on a sample of PBMCs or T cells enriched from blood (not recorded which). The sequence links TRBV6-1 to TRBJ1-4; TRBD1 agrees with 7 junctional bases. The TCR originated in a woman aged 60-75 years who had recovered from COVID-19. The CDR3 reads as follows: CASSDVQTGLNEKLFF. The DNA sequence reads TGTGCCAGCAGTGACGTCCAGACAGGGCTAAATGAAAAACTGTTTTTT.